The 3 T cell receptor beta chains below were found in one sample sequenced in a study of shared clonotypes between healthy human individuals. Clones were read by immunoSEQ multiplex PCR, and TCRdb kept only the in-frame ones, dropping some. The data contain millions of clones, 85% to 95% of them singletons. The sequenced sample was naive CD4+ T cells sorted from blood. Subset meaning: CD45RA+ positively selected. These receptor sequences come from a man aged 18-30 years in good health.

The V call is TRBV7-8, the J call TRBJ2-1; maybe TRBD2 (6 bases). The V end lost 5 bases, the J end lost 9 bases, and 14 bases lay between the germline ends. From germline, CDR1 is SGHVS and CDR2 FQNEAQ. The CDR3 runs to 13 residues. CDR3 in DNA: TGTGCCAGCAGCGCGGGACCAGGCCGTGAGCAGTTCTTC. Translated: CASSAGPGREQFF.

The chain has TRBV7-9 and TRBJ1-5; 8 bases line up with TRBD1. The CDR3 covers 15 residues. Germline V lookup: CDR1 SEHNR, CDR2 FQNEAQ (reference sequence). V shed 6 bases and J 2 bases; nucleotides not matched to a gene: 6. In nucleotides, the CDR3 is TGTGCCAGCAGGATACTGGACAGGGGCAATCAGCCCCAGCATTTT. It yields the protein CASRILDRGNQPQHF. The full variable domain, in which reference TRBV7-9 and TRBJ1-5 provide the parts outside the CDR3, is DTGVSQNPRHKITKRGQNVTFRCDPISEHNRLYWYRQTLGQGPEFLTYFQNEAQLEKSRLLSDRFSAERPKGSFSTLEIQRTEQGDSAMYLCASRILDRGNQPQHFGDGTRLSIL.

J is TRBJ2-5 and V is TRBV6-1; no clear D gene. Germline V CDR1 and CDR2: MNHNS, SASEGT. V was trimmed by 2 bases and J by 1 base, leaving 8 bases between them. The CDR3 length is 14 residues. The CDR3 sequence is CASSEQRGQETQYF. The CDR3, as DNA: TGTGCCAGCAGTGAACAACGTGGCCAAGAGACCCAGTACTTC.